This T cell receptor (beta chain) is from a study of Graves' ophthalmopathy and Graves' hyperthyroidism. Findings and limits, study-wide: The model predicted progression of ophthalmopathy with a sensitivity of roughly 66%, and its specificity was 72% to 80%. Most clonotypes expanded in thyroid above 0.001 frequency were present in blood too.

PBMCs came from roughly 9.2 ml of fresh peripheral blood. TCR beta CDR3 regions were amplified from RNA transcripts. The workflow started with a first-round RT-PCR run with HTBI primers and then moved on to a second-round multiplex PCR. TCRdb redid the calling of the multiplex PCR reads with MiXCR, one entry per CDR3 protein. The sample lists hundreds of thousands of distinct CDR3 sequences; around a fifth were seen once. This clonotype was detected many times. Its antigen remains unidentified. The source is a woman younger than 35 with stable Graves' hyperthyroidism. The source material was peripheral blood.

Written as DNA, the CDR3 is TGTGCCAGCAGTTACTCTTCGGGCAGAATGAACACTGAAGCTTTCTTT. Translation: CASSYSSGRMNTEAFF. The rearrangement links TRBV6-2 or TRBV6-3 to TRBJ1-1, with D hard to call. V gave up 0 bases and J gave up 0 bases, with 11 bases separating them. Germline values: CDR1 MNHEY, CDR2 SVGEGT. The CDR3 is 16 amino acids.